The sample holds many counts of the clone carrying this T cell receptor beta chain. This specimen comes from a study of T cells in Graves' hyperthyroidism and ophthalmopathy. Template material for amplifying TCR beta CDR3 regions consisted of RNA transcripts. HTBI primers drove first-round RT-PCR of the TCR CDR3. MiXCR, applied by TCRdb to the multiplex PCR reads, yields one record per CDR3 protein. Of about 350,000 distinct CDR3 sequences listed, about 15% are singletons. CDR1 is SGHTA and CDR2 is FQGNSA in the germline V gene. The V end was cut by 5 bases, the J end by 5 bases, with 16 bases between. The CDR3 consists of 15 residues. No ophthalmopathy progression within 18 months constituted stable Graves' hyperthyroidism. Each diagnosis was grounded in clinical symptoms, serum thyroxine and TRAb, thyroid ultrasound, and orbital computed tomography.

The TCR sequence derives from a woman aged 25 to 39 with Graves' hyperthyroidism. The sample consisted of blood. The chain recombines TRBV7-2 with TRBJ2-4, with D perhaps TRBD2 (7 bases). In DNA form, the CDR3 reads TGTGCCAGCAGCCCTCAGAGGGGGGGGCAAAACATTCAGTACTTC. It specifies CASSPQRGGQNIQYF.